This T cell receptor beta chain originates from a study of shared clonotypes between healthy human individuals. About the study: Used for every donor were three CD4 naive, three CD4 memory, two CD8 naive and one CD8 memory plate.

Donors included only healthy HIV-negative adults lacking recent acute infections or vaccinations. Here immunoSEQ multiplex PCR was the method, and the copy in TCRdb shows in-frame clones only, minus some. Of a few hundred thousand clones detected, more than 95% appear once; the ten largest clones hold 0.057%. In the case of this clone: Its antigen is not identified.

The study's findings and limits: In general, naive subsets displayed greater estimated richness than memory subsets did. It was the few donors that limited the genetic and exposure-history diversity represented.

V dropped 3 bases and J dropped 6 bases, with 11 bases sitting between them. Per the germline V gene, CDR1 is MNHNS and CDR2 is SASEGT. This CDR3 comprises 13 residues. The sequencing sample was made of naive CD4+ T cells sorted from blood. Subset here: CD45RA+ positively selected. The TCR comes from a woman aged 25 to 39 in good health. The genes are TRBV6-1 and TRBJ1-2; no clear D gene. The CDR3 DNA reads TGTGCCAGCAGTGACAGGTTGAAGGATGGCTACACCTTC. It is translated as CASSDRLKDGYTF.